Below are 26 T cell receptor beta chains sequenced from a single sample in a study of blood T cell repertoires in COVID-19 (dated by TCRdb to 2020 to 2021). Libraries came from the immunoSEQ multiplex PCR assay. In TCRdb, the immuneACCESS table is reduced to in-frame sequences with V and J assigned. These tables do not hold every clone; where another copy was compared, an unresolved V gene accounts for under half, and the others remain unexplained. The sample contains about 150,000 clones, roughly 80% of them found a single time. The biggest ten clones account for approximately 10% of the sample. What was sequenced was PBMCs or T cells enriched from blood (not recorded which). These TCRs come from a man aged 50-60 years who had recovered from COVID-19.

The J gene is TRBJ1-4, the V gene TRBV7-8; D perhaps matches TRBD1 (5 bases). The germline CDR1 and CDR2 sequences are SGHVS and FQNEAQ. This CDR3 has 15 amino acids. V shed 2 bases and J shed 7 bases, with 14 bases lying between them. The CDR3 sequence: CASSLFGGTIEKLFF. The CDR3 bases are TGTGCCAGCAGCTTATTCGGGGGAACGATTGAAAAACTGTTTTTT. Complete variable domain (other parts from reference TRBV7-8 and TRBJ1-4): GAGVSQSPRYKVAKRGQDVALRCDPISGHVSLFWYQQALGQGPEFLTYFQNEAQLDKSGLPSDRFFAERPEGSVSTLKIQRTQQEDSAVYLCASSLFGGTIEKLFFGSGTQLSVL.

This CDR3 reads CSVDGTSGGYEQYF. The CDR3 DNA reads TGCAGCGTTGACGGGACTAGCGGGGGGTACGAGCAGTACTTC. This chain joins TRBV29-1 and TRBJ2-7; 15 bases match TRBD2. This CDR3 is built from 14 residues. J gave up 4 bases and V 3 bases, and 1 base lay outside the gene matches. Germline CDR1 is SQVTM and CDR2 is ANQGSEA.

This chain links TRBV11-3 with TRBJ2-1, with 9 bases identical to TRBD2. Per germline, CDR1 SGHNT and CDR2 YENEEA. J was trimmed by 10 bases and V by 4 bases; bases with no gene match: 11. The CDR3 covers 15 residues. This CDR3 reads CASSSPAGGAREQFF. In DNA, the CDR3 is TGTGCCAGCAGCTCCCCTGCGGGGGGGGCCCGGGAGCAGTTCTTC.

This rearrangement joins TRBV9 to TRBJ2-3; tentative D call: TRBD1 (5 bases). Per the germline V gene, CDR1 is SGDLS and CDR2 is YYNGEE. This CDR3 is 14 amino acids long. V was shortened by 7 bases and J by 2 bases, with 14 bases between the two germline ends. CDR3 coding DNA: TGTGCCAGCGGACCTACAGGAGCCACAGATACGCAGTATTTT. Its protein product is CASGPTGATDTQYF.

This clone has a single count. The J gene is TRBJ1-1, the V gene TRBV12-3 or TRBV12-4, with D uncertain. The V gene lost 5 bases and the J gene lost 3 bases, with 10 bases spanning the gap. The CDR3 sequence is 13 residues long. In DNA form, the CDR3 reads TGTGCCAGCAGTCCCGGAGTTGACACTGAAGCTTTCTTT. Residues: CASSPGVDTEAFF.

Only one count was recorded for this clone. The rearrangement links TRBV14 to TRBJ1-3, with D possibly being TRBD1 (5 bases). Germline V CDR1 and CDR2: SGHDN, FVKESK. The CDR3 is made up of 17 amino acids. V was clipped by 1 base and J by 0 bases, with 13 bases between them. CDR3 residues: CASSQVLQGSSGNTIYF. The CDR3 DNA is TGTGCCAGCAGCCAAGTACTGCAGGGCAGCTCTGGAAACACCATATATTTT. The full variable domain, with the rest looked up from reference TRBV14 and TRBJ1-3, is EAGVTQFPSHSVIEKGQTVTLRCDPISGHDNLYWYRRVMGKEIKFLLHFVKESKQDESGMPNNRFLAERTGGTYSTLKVQPAELEDSGVYFCASSQVLQGSSGNTIYFGEGSWLTVV.

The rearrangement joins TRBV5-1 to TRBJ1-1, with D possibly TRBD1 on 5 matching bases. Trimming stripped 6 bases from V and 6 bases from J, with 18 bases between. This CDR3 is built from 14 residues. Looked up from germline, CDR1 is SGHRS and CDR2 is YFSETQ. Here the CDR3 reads CASIDDSRHSEAFF. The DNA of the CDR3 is TGCGCCAGCATCGACGACAGCCGCCACTCTGAAGCTTTCTTT.

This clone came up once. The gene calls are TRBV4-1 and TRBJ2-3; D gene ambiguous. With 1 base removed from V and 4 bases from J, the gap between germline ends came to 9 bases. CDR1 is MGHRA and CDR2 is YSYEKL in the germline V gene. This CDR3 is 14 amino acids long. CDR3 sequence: CASSQVQASDTQYF. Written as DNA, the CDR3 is TGCGCCAGCAGCCAAGTTCAGGCTTCAGATACGCAGTATTTT.

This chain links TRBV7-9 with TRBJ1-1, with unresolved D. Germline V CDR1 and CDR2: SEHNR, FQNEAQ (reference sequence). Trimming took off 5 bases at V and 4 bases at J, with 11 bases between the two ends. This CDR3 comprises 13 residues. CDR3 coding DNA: TGTGCCAGCAGCCCTGACGGGAGCACTGAAGCTTTCTTT. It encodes CASSPDGSTEAFF.

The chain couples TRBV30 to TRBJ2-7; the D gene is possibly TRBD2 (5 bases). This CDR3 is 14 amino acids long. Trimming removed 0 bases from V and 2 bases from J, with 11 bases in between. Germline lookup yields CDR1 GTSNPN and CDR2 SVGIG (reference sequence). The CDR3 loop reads CAWSVRGITYEQYF. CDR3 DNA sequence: TGTGCCTGGAGTGTAAGAGGGATCACCTACGAGCAGTACTTC.

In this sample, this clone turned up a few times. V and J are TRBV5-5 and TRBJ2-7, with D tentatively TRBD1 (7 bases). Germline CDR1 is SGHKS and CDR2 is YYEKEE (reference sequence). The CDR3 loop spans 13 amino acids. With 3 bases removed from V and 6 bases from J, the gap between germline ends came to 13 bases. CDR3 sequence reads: CASSWSGGSEQYF. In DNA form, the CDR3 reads TGTGCCAGCAGCTGGTCAGGGGGGAGCGAGCAGTACTTC.

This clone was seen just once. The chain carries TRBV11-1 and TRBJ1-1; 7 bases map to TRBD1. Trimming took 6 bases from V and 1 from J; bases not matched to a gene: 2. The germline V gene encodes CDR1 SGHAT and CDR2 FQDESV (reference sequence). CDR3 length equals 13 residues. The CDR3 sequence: CASSRQGNTEAFF. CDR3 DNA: TGTGCCAGCAGTAGACAGGGGAACACTGAAGCTTTCTTT.

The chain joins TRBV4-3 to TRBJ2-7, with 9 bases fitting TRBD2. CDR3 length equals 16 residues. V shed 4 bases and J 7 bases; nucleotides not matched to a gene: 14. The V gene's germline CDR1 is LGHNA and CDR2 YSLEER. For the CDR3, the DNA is TGCGCCAGCAGCCCCTCAGGCGGGGGGGCCTCGAGTGAGCAGTACTTC. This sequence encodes CASSPSGGGASSEQYF.

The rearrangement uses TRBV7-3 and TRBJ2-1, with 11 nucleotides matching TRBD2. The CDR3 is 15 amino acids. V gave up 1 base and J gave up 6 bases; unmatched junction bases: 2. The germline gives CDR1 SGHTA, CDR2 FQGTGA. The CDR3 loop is CASSLRLAGPNEQFF. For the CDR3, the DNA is TGTGCCAGCAGCTTAAGACTAGCGGGGCCCAATGAGCAGTTCTTC.

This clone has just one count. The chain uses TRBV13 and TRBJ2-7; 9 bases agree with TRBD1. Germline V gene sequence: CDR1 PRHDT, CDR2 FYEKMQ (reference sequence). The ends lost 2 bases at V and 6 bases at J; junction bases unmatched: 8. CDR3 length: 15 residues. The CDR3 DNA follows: TGTGCCAGCAGCTTAAGGACAGGGGTGACGCGCGAGCAGTACTTC. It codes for CASSLRTGVTREQYF.

The CDR3 DNA sequence: TGTGCCAGCTCATTCACCGGCCCAAGACAGGGGGCGAACTATGGCTACACCTTC. This codes for CASSFTGPRQGANYGYTF. The rearrangement joins TRBV18 to TRBJ1-2; 10 positions agree with TRBD1. Germline CDR1 is KGHSH and CDR2 is LQKENI. The junction had 14 bases not matched to a gene; V was cut back by 5 bases and J by 2 bases. CDR3 size: 18 residues. The full variable domain, in which reference TRBV18 and TRBJ1-2 provide the parts outside the CDR3, is NAGVMQNPRHLVRRRGQEARLRCSPMKGHSHVYWYRQLPEEGLKFMVYLQKENIIDESGMPKERFSAEFPKEGPSILRIQQVVRGDSAAYFCASSFTGPRQGANYGYTFGSGTRLTVV.

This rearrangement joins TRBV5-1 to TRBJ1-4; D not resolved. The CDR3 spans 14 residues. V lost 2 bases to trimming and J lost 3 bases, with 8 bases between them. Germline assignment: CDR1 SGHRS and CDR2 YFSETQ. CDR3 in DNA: TGCGCCAGCAGCTTAATGGAGCCTAATGAAAAACTGTTTTTT. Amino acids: CASSLMEPNEKLFF.

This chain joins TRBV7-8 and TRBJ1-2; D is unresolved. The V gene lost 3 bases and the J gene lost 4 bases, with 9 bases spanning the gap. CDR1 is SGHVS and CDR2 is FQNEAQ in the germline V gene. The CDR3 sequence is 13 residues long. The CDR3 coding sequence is TGTGCCAGCAGCTTGGAGGTTAGCTATGGCTACACCTTC. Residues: CASSLEVSYGYTF.

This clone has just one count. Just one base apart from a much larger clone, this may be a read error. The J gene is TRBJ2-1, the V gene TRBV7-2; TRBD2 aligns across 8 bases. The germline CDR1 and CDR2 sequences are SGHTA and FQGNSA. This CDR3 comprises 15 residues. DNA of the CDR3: TGTGCCAGCAGCTCCTTGGCGGGGGGATACAATGGGCAGTTCTTC. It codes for CASSSLAGGYNGQFF.

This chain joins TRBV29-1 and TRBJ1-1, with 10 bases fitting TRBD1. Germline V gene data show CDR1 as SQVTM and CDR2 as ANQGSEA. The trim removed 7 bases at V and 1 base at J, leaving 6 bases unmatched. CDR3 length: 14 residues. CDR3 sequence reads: CSGRTGGGNTEAFF. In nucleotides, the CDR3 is TGCAGCGGACGGACAGGGGGGGGGAACACTGAAGCTTTCTTT.

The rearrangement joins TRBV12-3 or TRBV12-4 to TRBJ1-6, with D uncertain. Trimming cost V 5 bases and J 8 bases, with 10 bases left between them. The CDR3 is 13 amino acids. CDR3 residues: CASSALTDSPLHF. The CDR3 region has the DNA TGTGCCAGCAGTGCCCTCACAGATTCACCCCTCCACTTT.

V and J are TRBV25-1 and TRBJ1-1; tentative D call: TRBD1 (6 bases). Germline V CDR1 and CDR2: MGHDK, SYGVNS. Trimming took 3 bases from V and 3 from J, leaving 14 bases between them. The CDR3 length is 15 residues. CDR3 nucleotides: TGTGCCAGCAGTGACGAGGGGGTGGGCGACACTGAAGCTTTCTTT. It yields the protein CASSDEGVGDTEAFF.

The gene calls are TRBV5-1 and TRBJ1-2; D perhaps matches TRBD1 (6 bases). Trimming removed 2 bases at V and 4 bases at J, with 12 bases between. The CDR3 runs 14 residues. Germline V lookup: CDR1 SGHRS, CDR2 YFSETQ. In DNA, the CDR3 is TGCGCCAGCAGCTTCCACAGGGAAGGCTATGGCTACACCTTC. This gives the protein CASSFHREGYGYTF.

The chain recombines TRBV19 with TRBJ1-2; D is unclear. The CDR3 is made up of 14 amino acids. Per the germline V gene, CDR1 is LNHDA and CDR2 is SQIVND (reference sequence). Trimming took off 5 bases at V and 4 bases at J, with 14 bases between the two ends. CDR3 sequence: CASSSLLTSYGYTF. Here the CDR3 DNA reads TGTGCCAGTAGTTCCCTCCTCACGAGCTATGGCTACACCTTC.

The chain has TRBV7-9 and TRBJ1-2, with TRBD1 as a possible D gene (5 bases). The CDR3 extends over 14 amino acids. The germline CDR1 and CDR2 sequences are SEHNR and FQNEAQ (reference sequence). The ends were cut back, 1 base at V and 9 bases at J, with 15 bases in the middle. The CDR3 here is CASSLGQYDFSYTF. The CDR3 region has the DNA TGTGCCAGCAGCTTAGGACAGTATGACTTTAGCTACACCTTC.

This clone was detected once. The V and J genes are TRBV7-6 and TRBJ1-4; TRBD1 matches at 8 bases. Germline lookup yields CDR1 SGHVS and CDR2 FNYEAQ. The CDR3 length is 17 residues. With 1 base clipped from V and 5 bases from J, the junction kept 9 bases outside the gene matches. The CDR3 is CASSLGGQGARNEKLFF. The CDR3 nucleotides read TGTGCCAGCAGCTTAGGGGGGCAGGGGGCGCGGAATGAAAAACTGTTTTTT.